Presented here are 15 T cell receptor beta chains from one specimen sequenced in a study of cytomegalovirus exposure and HLA in healthy donors. The PCR ran on 60 Vbeta and 13 Jbeta primers. Profiled with immunoSEQ multiplex PCR; TCRdb holds only in-frame clones, not every one. The data hold 65,000 to 95,000 clones, with more than 60% observed a single time. Material for sequencing was PBMCs. The receptors were sampled from a human donor in good health.

This chain joins TRBV19 and TRBJ1-4; perhaps TRBD1 as D (5 bases). Trimming removed 6 bases at V and 8 bases at J, with 13 bases between. The CDR3 extends over 13 amino acids. Germline V lookup: CDR1 LNHDA, CDR2 SQIVND (reference sequence). The CDR3 loop reads CASRARAFEKLFF. The DNA of the CDR3 is TGTGCCAGTAGGGCCAGGGCGTTCGAAAAACTGTTTTTT. Using reference TRBV19 and TRBJ1-4 for the parts outside the CDR3, the full variable domain is DGGITQSPKYLFRKEGQNVTLSCEQNLNHDAMYWYRQDPGQGLRLIYYSQIVNDFQKGDIAEGYSVSREKKESFPLTVTSAQKNPTAFYLCASRARAFEKLFFGSGTQLSVL.

The gene calls are TRBV13 and TRBJ1-1; D is ambiguous. CDR3 length equals 16 residues. V was pared by 2 bases and J by 3 bases, with 16 bases between. CDR1 and CDR2 (germline): PRHDT, FYEKMQ (reference sequence). The CDR3 loop is CASSLPGWGDDTEAFF. The DNA of the CDR3 is TGTGCCAGCAGCTTACCCGGCTGGGGAGATGACACTGAAGCTTTCTTT.

This clone was observed once. The chain combines TRBV10-3 with TRBJ2-2; D might be TRBD1 (6 bases). The CDR3 has 13 residues. The germline V gene has CDR1 ENHRY and CDR2 SYGVKD. The V end was cut by 10 bases, the J end by 0 bases, with 9 bases between. CDR3 DNA: TGTGCCACACAGGGCGCGAACACCGGGGAGCTGTTTTTT. It codes for CATQGANTGELFF.

The chain uses TRBV29-1 and TRBJ1-1; D is undetermined. V gave up 3 bases and J gave up 3 bases, with 11 bases separating them. CDR1 is SQVTM and CDR2 is ANQGSEA in the germline V gene. This CDR3 has 13 residues. CDR3 residues: CSVDQAGDTEAFF. The CDR3 DNA follows: TGCAGCGTTGATCAGGCGGGCGACACTGAAGCTTTCTTT.

The rearrangement uses TRBV5-1 and TRBJ2-7, with D possibly being TRBD1 (5 bases). This CDR3 comprises 15 residues. Germline V lookup: CDR1 SGHRS, CDR2 YFSETQ. V was shortened by 0 bases and J by 4 bases, with 14 bases between the two germline ends. CDR3 in amino acids: CASSLARVGSYEQYF. CDR3 sequence (DNA): TGCGCCAGCAGCTTGGCCAGGGTGGGATCATACGAGCAGTACTTC.

In this sample, this clone turned up a few times. The chain links TRBV5-8 to TRBJ1-1; 9 positions agree with TRBD1. The CDR3 covers 17 residues. V shed 0 bases, J shed 4 bases, and the junction held 10 bases outside the gene matches. Looked up from germline, CDR1 is SGHTS and CDR2 is YDEGEE. The CDR3 region has the DNA TGTGCCAGCAGCTTGGGATTAACAGGGGGCAGAGGCACTGAAGCTTTCTTT. It specifies CASSLGLTGGRGTEAFF. The whole variable domain, remainder taken from reference TRBV5-8 and TRBJ1-1, is EAGVTQSPTHLIKTRGQQATLRCSPISGHTSVYWYQQALGLGLQFLLWYDEGEERNRGNFPPRFSGRQFPNYSSELNVNALELEDSALYLCASSLGLTGGRGTEAFFGQGTRLTVV.

The CDR3 reads CASSLADSSGANVLTF. The CDR3 DNA reads as TGTGCCAGCAGCTTGGCAGACAGCTCTGGGGCCAACGTCCTGACTTTC. V and J are TRBV5-8 and TRBJ2-6; a weak D match, TRBD1 (5 bases). The CDR3 runs 16 residues. The V gene lost 0 bases and the J gene lost 0 bases, with 7 bases spanning the gap. CDR1 and CDR2 from the germline V gene are SGHTS and YDEGEE.

The V gene is TRBV6-5, the J gene TRBJ1-2, with unresolved D. Germline V gene lookup returns CDR1 MNHEY and CDR2 SVGAGI. V was clipped by 6 bases and J by 7 bases, with 15 bases between them. This CDR3 region has 13 residues. CDR3 nucleotides: TGTGCCAGCAGCAAGGAGAGGGATCCTGGCTACACCTTC. Translating it yields CASSKERDPGYTF.

CDR3 DNA sequence: TGTGCCAGCAGCTTAGGGACTAGCGGGGGGCCAGCCGGCGAGCAGTACTTC. Translating it yields CASSLGTSGGPAGEQYF. The chain links TRBV7-9 to TRBJ2-7; TRBD2 agrees at 14 bases. The V and J ends lost 1 base and 6 bases, in that order; junction bases with no gene match: 8. Per the germline V gene, CDR1 is SEHNR and CDR2 is FQNEAQ (reference sequence). This CDR3 is built from 17 residues.

CDR3 protein: CASREGEDQPQHF. The CDR3 DNA follows: TGCGCCAGCAGAGAAGGGGAGGATCAGCCCCAGCATTTT. The V and J genes are TRBV5-1 and TRBJ1-5; possible D gene TRBD1, 5 bases. This CDR3 region has 13 residues. Germline V gene sequence: CDR1 SGHRS, CDR2 YFSETQ. Trimming left V 5 bases short and J 5 bases short, with 11 bases between.

In this sample, this clone turned up a few times. The chain joins TRBV2 to TRBJ1-6; 8 nucleotides align to TRBD1. V trimming: 7 bases; J trimming: 14 bases; junction bases outside the gene matches: 7. CDR3 length equals 12 residues. Germline V gene data show CDR1 as SNHLY and CDR2 as FYNNEI. The CDR3 DNA is TGTGCCAGCAAGGGAGACAGGGGAACCCTCCACTTT. It codes for CASKGDRGTLHF.

The DNA of the CDR3 is TGTGCCAGTAGTATACTAAACTATGGCTACACCTTC. Its protein is CASSILNYGYTF. The chain has TRBV19 and TRBJ1-2; D unclear. The CDR3 is 12 residues long. Germline CDR1 and CDR2: LNHDA and SQIVND (reference sequence). V lost 2 bases, J lost 2 bases, and 3 bases lay in between.

This clone was detected only a few times. This sequence joins TRBV4-3 and TRBJ2-1; D is unresolved. Germline-derived CDR1 and CDR2 are LGHNA and YSLEER. V was shortened by 1 base and J by 1 base, with 8 bases between the two germline ends. The CDR3 totals 15 residues. CDR3 sequence: CASSQGQVSYNEQFF. In DNA, the CDR3 is TGCGCCAGCAGCCAAGGGCAGGTTTCCTACAATGAGCAGTTCTTC.

This clone was counted a single time. V usage is TRBV15 and J usage is TRBJ2-1; TRBD1 matches at 10 bases. Germline V lookup: CDR1 LNHNV, CDR2 YYDKDF (reference sequence). This CDR3 has 18 residues. V gave up 4 bases and J gave up 8 bases; unmatched junction bases: 17. The CDR3 DNA follows: TGTGCCACCAGCAATAGCCGGGACAGGGGCCCAATGGAAGATGAGCAGTTCTTC. It yields the protein CATSNSRDRGPMEDEQFF. The full variable domain, with the rest looked up from reference TRBV15 and TRBJ2-1, is DAMVIQNPRYQVTQFGKPVTLSCSQTLNHNVMYWYQQKSSQAPKLLFHYYDKDFNNEADTPDNFQSRRPNTSFCFLDIRSPGLGDTAMYLCATSNSRDRGPMEDEQFFGPGTRLTVL.

V usage is TRBV30 and J usage is TRBJ1-5; TRBD1 agrees at 8 bases. Losses at the gene ends were 1 base for V and 4 bases for J; bases not matched to a gene: 9. This CDR3 has 16 residues. From germline, CDR1 is GTSNPN and CDR2 SVGIG (reference sequence). CDR3 in amino acids: CAWSEKRGTGNQPQHF. In nucleotides, the CDR3 is TGTGCCTGGAGTGAGAAGAGAGGGACAGGTAATCAGCCCCAGCATTTT.